This entry describes one T cell receptor beta chain. Its cognate antigen is unknown. The J segment lost 1 base and the V segment lost 6 bases, leaving 3 bases of the junction unmatched. The V gene's germline CDR1 is KGHSH and CDR2 LQKENI. CDR3 length equals 15 residues. The data belong to a study of cytotoxic CD8 clonotypes in ibrutinib-treated CLL. Across the study: The group held more than 10 relapsed/refractory and around 15 treatment-naive patients, with 17 to 18 IGHV unmutated. Overall, 24 responses were partial and 2 complete; following median roughly 70 months, about 15 patients stayed remitted and roughly twelve progressed. Sequencing produced an average of about 250,000 productive templates and approximately 90,000 productive rearrangements per sample. Whole-study results and caveats: Ibrutinib response saw clonality rise, and progression saw it return toward baseline.

Produced via immunoSEQ multiplex PCR; TCRdb's table is partial and in-frame only. The sample has about 300,000 clones; 70% to 80% are singletons. The clonotype comes from a human donor with chronic lymphocytic leukemia. This chain links TRBV18 with TRBJ2-3; TRBD2 aligns across 11 bases. Sequencing used PBMCs, obtained at disease progression, from a patient treated with ibrutinib. The CDR3, as DNA: TGTGCCAGCTCCCTACTAGCGGGGGGCACAGATACGCAGTATTTT. The encoded protein is CASSLLAGGTDTQYF.